The source of this TCR beta chain is a study of PD-1 blockade in classical Hodgkin lymphoma (TCRdb year 2020). Regarding the research as a whole: A peripheral blood immune signature of response to PD-1 blockade in classical Hodgkin lymphoma was defined using TCR beta sequencing and CyTOF. Study-level results and caveats: Newly diagnosed patients were reported to have lower baseline TCR diversity than healthy donors, and relapsed/refractory patients were reported to have lower baseline TCR diversity still. The study was limited to a single clinical trial cohort, and causes of repertoire differences, possibly disease activity or prior therapy, remained undefined.

V is cut by 5 bases and J by 4 bases, and the space between the germline ends is 13 bases. CDR1 and CDR2 (LNHDA, SQIVND) derive from the germline V gene (reference sequence). The CDR3 has 14 amino acids, counting the end cysteine and phenylalanine. CDR3 DNA is the only sequence kept; it has 42 bases, read in frame from the first base. The Qiagen DNeasy kit was used to extract genomic DNA both from unsorted PBMCs and from the negatively selected CD4+ and CD8+ fractions. Using primers that anneal to V and J segments, immunoSEQ multiplex PCR amplified the TCR beta CDR3 regions. A synthetic immune receptor repertoire was used to minimize amplification bias, and any remaining bias was removed computationally after sequencing. In the original analysis: Repertoire diversity was quantified as the Shannon entropy index using custom Python scripts. Unsorted, CD4+ and CD8+ repertoires were analyzed separately, except for combined analyses in which CD4+ and CD8+ sequences were merged in silico. TCRdb mirrors the immuneACCESS table, restricted to in-frame sequences. Some clones are absent from its copies; in checked studies, under half trace to an unresolved V gene, and the reason for the others is unknown. V and J calls and clone size follow that table, whereas D and trimming were derived from the DNA. Present in this sample are nearly 35,000 clones, around 89% of which were seen just once. The ten largest clones represent 0.2% to 0.25% of the sample.

Of note for this clone: No antigen is known for it. Base qualities are not at hand, and no much larger clone is one base apart.

The time point label of this sample denotes: newly diagnosed, previously untreated cHL patient sample. Magnetic negative selection with a Miltenyi CD4+ T cell isolation kit was used to purify CD4+ T cells from thawed PBMCs. As a comparison group for the relapsed/refractory trial patients, PBMCs from patients with newly diagnosed, previously untreated classical Hodgkin lymphoma were sequenced. After peripheral blood was drawn into 8 mL Vacutainer Cell Preparation Tubes, PBMCs were isolated by centrifugation and then cryopreserved. Purified CD4+ and CD8+ fractions were generated only in cases for which an additional PBMC sample was available. On LS columns in a quadroMACS separator, the magnetically labelled cells were depleted, and the flow-through was collected as the purified fraction.

Recombination connected TRBV19 to TRBJ2-3; the D gene is possibly TRBD1, with 8 bases matching. Material for sequencing was CD4+ T cells from blood. This receptor was identified in a human donor with classical Hodgkin lymphoma. At the DNA level, the sequence is TGTGCCAGTAGTTTTACAGGGGGGGCAGATACGCAGTATTTT. Translation gives CASSFTGGADTQYF.